What follows describes a single TCR beta chain. The table came from immunoSEQ multiplex PCR; TCRdb's copy has only in-frame clones and leaves some out. The sample carries over 150,000 clones, roughly 80% recorded once. The entry originates in a study of blood T cell repertoires in COVID-19. Germline V CDR1 and CDR2: GTSNPN, SVGIG (reference sequence). There are 13 residues in the CDR3. V lost 4 bases to trimming and J lost 5 bases, with 14 bases between them. This TCR was sampled from a woman aged 55-69 years with acute or convalescent COVID-19. The chain couples TRBV30 to TRBJ1-2; TRBD1 might be the D (5 bases). The sequencing input was peripheral blood. CDR3 sequence: CAWNEGRAYGYTF. The CDR3 DNA reads as TGTGCCTGGAATGAGGGGAGGGCTTATGGCTACACCTTC.